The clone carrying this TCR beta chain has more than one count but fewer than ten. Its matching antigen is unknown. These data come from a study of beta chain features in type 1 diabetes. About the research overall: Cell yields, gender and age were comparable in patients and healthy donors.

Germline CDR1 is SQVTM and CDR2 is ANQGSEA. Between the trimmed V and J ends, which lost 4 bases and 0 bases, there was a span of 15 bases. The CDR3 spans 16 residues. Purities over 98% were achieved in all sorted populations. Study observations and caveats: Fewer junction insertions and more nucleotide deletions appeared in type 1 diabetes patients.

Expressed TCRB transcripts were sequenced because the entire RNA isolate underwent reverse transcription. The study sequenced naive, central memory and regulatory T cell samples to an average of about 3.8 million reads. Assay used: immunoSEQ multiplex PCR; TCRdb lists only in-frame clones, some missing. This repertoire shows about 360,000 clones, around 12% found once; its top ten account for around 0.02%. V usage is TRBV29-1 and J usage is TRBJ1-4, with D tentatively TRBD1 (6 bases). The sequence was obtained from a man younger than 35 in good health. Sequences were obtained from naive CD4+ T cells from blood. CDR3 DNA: TGCAGCGTTGCCTGGGGGACACAAGCAACTAATGAAAAACTGTTTTTT. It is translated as CSVAWGTQATNEKLFF.